The entry below describes one T cell receptor (beta chain). Antigen specificity is unknown. There are 16 residues in the CDR3. With 1 base clipped from V and 5 bases from J, the junction kept 5 bases outside the gene matches. Germline CDR1 LNHNV, CDR2 YYDKDF (reference sequence). These data originate in a study of identical twins. Study outcomes and limitations: A lower insertion count was a feature of abundant cord blood beta clonotypes, with no such feature in memory repertoires. Out-of-frame alpha sequences common to twins were enriched for low generation probability. It was possible that invariant MAIT and iNKT cells partly confounded the zero-insertion analyses. Excess twin sharing in beta out-of-frame sequences was weaker.

TCRdb re-called the 5' RACE reads through MiXCR, storing one row per CDR3 protein. The sample contains approximately 1.8 million distinct CDR3 sequences, around 33% of which appear only once. The material sequenced was cord blood. The clonotype originates from a newborn girl in good health. The rearrangement uses TRBV15 and TRBJ1-5; 10 nucleotides align to TRBD1. The CDR3 spells CATSRALGQGYQPQHF. CDR3 DNA sequence: TGTGCCACCAGCAGAGCGTTGGGACAGGGGTATCAGCCCCAGCATTTT.